This T cell receptor beta chain is drawn from a study of blood T cell repertoires in COVID-19. The overall study: T cells, B-cell-depleted T cells, or PBMCs provided the cDNA or gDNA that served as material.

The ends lost 8 bases at V and 1 base at J; junction bases unmatched: 3. Germline CDR1 reads KGHDR; CDR2 reads SFDVKD. The CDR3 is made up of 14 amino acids. Measured with immunoSEQ multiplex PCR; TCRdb has only the in-frame clones, and not every one. This repertoire shows under 45,000 clones, about 86% found once; its top ten account for around 5.2%. The sequence derives from a man aged 35 to 55 with active COVID-19. This chain joins TRBV24-1 and TRBJ2-2; 7 bases map to TRBD2. The material sequenced was peripheral blood. CDR3 in amino acids: CATTERGNTGELFF. The DNA for the CDR3 is TGTGCCACCACCGAGCGGGGGAACACCGGGGAGCTGTTTTTT.